This entry concerns a single TCR beta chain. The antigen it recognizes is unknown. Per-base qualities were not stored, and no clone one base away is much larger. The data belong to a study of cytomegalovirus exposure and HLA in healthy donors (dated by TCRdb to the late 2010s). Context from the whole study: An earlier analysis of roughly 630 of the donors reported about 250 Gb of sequence data and 120 million or so unique TCR beta sequences from about 200 million T cells. A later analysis re-analyzed previously published TCR beta repertoires from 666 donors and added high-resolution HLA genotyping to study TCR occurrence patterns. Because of strong linkage in the cohort, five DR-DQ haplotypes were treated as single units for association and clustering. The study profiled the T cell repertoires of hundreds of subjects by immunosequencing and related them to cytomegalovirus serostatus. In a later genetic analysis, genome-wide SNP genotypes for about 55% of the roughly 700 donors were used, and that subset was treated as a discovery cohort. Of the roughly 400 genotyped donors, about 84% fell in the genetic ancestry cluster associated with self-reported Caucasian donors. The later analysis used no new phenotypic data to find candidate immune exposures, relying instead on TCR beta sequences and their occurrence across donors. The study aimed to test whether signatures of past pathogen exposure could be identified by cataloging public T cell receptors. An earlier analysis of several hundred of the donors used high-throughput TCR beta sequencing to judge whether each TCR beta V gene segment behaved as functional or pseudogenic. Roughly 300 gigabases of sequencing data and 70 million to 100 million unique TCR sequences were included in an early release covering roughly 600 HLA-typed donors. All discovery cohort repertoires had been generated using a single sequencing platform. Alongside the repertoire data, information on donor age, sex, ethnicity and CMV serostatus was compiled. Both class I and class II loci were covered by HLA typing, at four-digit resolution. To predict cytomegalovirus infection status, the study combined high-throughput TCR immunosequencing, statistical association of individual TCRs with disease status, and machine learning. Along with the approximately 670-subject first cohort, a separate validation cohort of around 120 different subjects was used. Typing coverage differed by locus: A, B, C, DRB1 and DQB1 were typed in about 629-640 donors, DQA1 in about 500, DPA1 in around 580, and DPB1 in roughly 450. Across approximately 400 genotyped donors of the cohort, an average of about 240,000 unique TCR beta nucleotide sequences per donor were sequenced, and approximately 19% of those sequences were non-productive.

Libraries were prepared through the immunoSEQ multiplex PCR assay. For the multiplex PCR, a mixture combining 60 forward primers for TCR Vbeta segments and 13 reverse primers for TCR Jbeta segments was used. Amplification of the CDR3 region of rearranged TCR beta genes was performed with a multiplex PCR assay on genomic DNA. Amplified TCR beta libraries were sequenced as 87-base-pair reads on the Illumina HiSeq System. The study's processing was this. A later analysis tallied roughly 80 million unique TCR beta chains across the 600 to 700 repertoires, and about 10 million of those chains were shared by two or more donors. A nearest-neighbor algorithm error-corrected the raw reads and collapsed the reads into unique sequences, merging closely related sequences to remove PCR and sequencing errors. CDR3 sequences were aligned to IMGT reference sequences to assign V, D and J gene segments. For a sequence to be retained, a match of at least six nucleotides to both a V gene segment and a J gene segment was required. Rearrangements were classified as productive when the CDR3 lacked stop codons and remained in frame with V and J, and all other rearrangements were classified as non-productive. CDR3 was defined according to IMGT convention as the region running from the second conserved V-encoded cysteine to the conserved J-encoded phenylalanine. Sequences without an unambiguous match to a single V gene segment were excluded from the earlier analysis of a few hundred of the donors. In an earlier analysis of 450 to 700 of the donors, V segments were called functional above 56.7% productive rearrangements and were called segregating when the between-donor standard deviation exceeded 5%. To diagnose cytomegalovirus status from the catalog of TCR beta chain sequences, a statistical classification framework was built. V and J gene assignment, in a later analysis, came from comparing TCR nucleotide sequences with IMGT/GENE-DB human TR gene sequences. The TCRdist pipeline was used in a later analysis to assign CDR3 sequences and most-parsimonious VDJ recombination scenarios. In a later analysis, each TCR beta chain was defined by its CDR3 amino acid sequence together with its V-gene family, and reads without a unique V-gene family were excluded. In a later analysis, 500 to 700 highly shared, low-generation-probability nucleotide sequences were removed to address suspected cross-contamination and a sequencing artifact. In a later analysis, a clonal expansion index for each public chain was calculated from normalized within-repertoire ranks of inferred template counts. In a later analysis, generation probabilities were computed using a VDJ recombination model fitted to out-of-frame rearrangements, and the results were checked against IGoR. In a later analysis, hypergeometric tests were used to score TCR-TCR, TCR-HLA and TCR-CMV co-occurrence, with a repertoire-size bias correction applied to TCR pairs. To estimate false discovery rates, a later analysis permuted the HLA or CMV assignments 20 times. A later analysis grouped co-occurring TCRs with DBSCAN, adding TCRdist sequence similarity when clustering within HLA-allele-positive subsets. Repertoires with fewer than 30,000 or more than 120,000 public chains, plus five repertoires with anomalous nucleotide sharing, were excluded from co-occurrence clustering. TCRdb holds this immuneACCESS table with in-frame rearrangements only. Some clones are missing; in checked studies, unresolved V genes explain under half, and the rest has no known cause. V and J calls and clone size come straight from that table; D and trimming were deduced from the DNA. The sample table lists about 76,000 clones, roughly 73% of them with a count of one. Of the sample, about 16% falls within the top ten clones.

In total, around 600 healthy bone marrow donors made up the cohort. All cohort members were sampled while nominally healthy, although unrecorded immune exposures were likely present. The donor was CMV seropositive and was included in the group of some 290 seropositive cohort members. A peripheral blood sample was collected from each donor, and TCR beta sequencing was performed on peripheral blood mononuclear cells. The Qiagen DNeasy Blood Extraction Kit was used to extract genomic DNA from the blood cell samples. V and J are truncated by 1 base and 3 bases respectively, leaving an intervening sequence of 9 bases. The CDR3 spans 14 residues, from the cysteine through the phenylalanine. The CDR3 DNA has 42 bases and is translated from base 1. CDR1 LGHNA and CDR2 YSLEER are derived from the germline V gene. The research as a whole found: Some IMGT-functional V segments, including TRBV6-2 and TRBV6-3, could not be distinguished by the 87-base-pair reads and were therefore excluded. According to a later analysis, parvovirus B19, influenza, CMV and Epstein-Barr virus appeared linked to several top co-occurrence clusters. Cytomegalovirus status was reported to be diagnosed by the classifier with high specificity and sensitivity in both the original and validation cohorts. Most CMV-associated TCR beta chains appeared to be HLA-restricted in a later analysis, and the HLA associations seemed to be driven largely by CMV exposure. The sequencing pipeline was judged likely to have produced a cluster of highly shared sequence variants as a technical artifact. In the study, about 150 TCR beta chains were listed as associated with cytomegalovirus. In a later analysis, more than 15,000 TCR beta sequences were associated with specific HLA alleles at a false discovery rate of 0.05. It was suggested by the authors that the approach could potentially be generalized to other disease states and immunological phenotypes. The earlier analysis of almost 600 of the donors excluded seventeen rarely observed V segments, including chromosome 9 orphons, because counts were too low. Most TCR sequences were seen in very few donors, while some public TCRs were found in many individuals. V-gene and J-gene trimming of TCR beta chains was associated with a missense DCLRE1C variant in a later genetic analysis, and the association was replicated in an independent cohort. A later analysis found that HLA-associated TCR beta chains were more clonally expanded and had lower generation probabilities than equally common non-associated chains. In an earlier analysis of approximately 590 of the donors, most TCR beta V segments appeared in productive rearrangements about 90% or about 30% of the time, broadly matching IMGT annotations. A later genetic analysis reported fewer N-insertions in productive TCRs among donors in an Asian-associated ancestry cluster than the roughly 700-donor mean. HLA typing was unavailable for some donors at each locus, so association tests used only the typed subset. Presence/absence analyses assumed roughly uniform sequencing depth across donors, an assumption that may not hold. Correlated functional status among segregating V segments might reflect linkage disequilibrium, but an unknown experimental factor could not be ruled out. In a later analysis, TCR association rates were found to vary across HLA loci, with the most associated TCRs seen for DRB1 alleles and the fewest for HLA-C alleles. For the cohort, immune exposure information was limited to CMV serostatus. In vitro tests confirmed that a few of the cytomegalovirus-associated TCR beta chains recognize cytomegalovirus antigens. A further reported finding was that TCR beta sequences accurately predicted the HLA-A and HLA-B alleles for most subjects in the first cohort. This cohort had only TCR beta chains sequenced, and the lack of alpha or paired-chain data limited which features could be detected. When HLA alleles, especially DR and DQ, strongly co-occurred, attributing TCR associations to individual alleles was difficult.

The TCR originated in a woman between 35 and 50 years old in good health and CMV-seropositive. The V and J segments used are TRBV4-3 and TRBJ1-2, and perhaps TRBD1 as D gene, on 6 matching bases. The sequencing sample was made of PBMCs. The CDR3 sequence is CASSQGTVHYGYTF. The nucleotide sequence reads TGCGCCAGCAGCCAAGGGACAGTGCACTATGGCTACACCTTC.